This T cell receptor (beta chain) was observed in a study of tumor-infiltrating lymphocytes in primary liver carcinoma listed by TCRdb under 2017. Describing the broader study: Between November 2015 and March 2016, about five patients in China with histopathologically diagnosed primary liver carcinoma had surgical resection. The study combined TCRbeta repertoire sequencing, expression microarrays and whole-exome sequencing across five regions of each liver tumor, with adjacent normal tissue and blood. TCRbeta repertoire sequencing covered roughly 35 specimens from 5 patients: roughly 25 tumor regions, 5 adjacent noncancerous liver tissues and 5 peripheral blood samples. The tumors of the five patients were staged as T1-T3 N0M0, with maximum diameters ranging from about 4.2 to 10 cm. Each sample produced about 3.5 to 7.13 million productive TCRbeta reads, and read depth showed no significant difference between tissue types. Of the five patients (three men and two women, aged 30 to 69 years), four had hepatocellular carcinoma and one had combined HCC and intrahepatic cholangiocarcinoma. Repertoires from technical replicates were highly reproducible, with mean shared-clone rates approximately 0.92 and correlation coefficients above 0.95.

TCRbeta-specific cDNA was reverse-transcribed from about 0.45 ug total RNA using a constant-region primer and ProtoScript II reverse transcriptase. Three nested multiplex PCR rounds, following a slightly modified ARM-PCR procedure, were used to build the TCRbeta libraries. Each of the first two PCR rounds ran for roughly 9 cycles and used multiplex TRBV1-TRBV30 forward primers together with a Cbeta reverse primer. Sample barcodes and Illumina adapters were attached in a final 25-cycle PCR using Deep VentR polymerase. Before sequencing, amplicons between 200 and 500 bp were purified from gel using a QIAquick gel extraction kit. The TCRbeta amplicons were sequenced with 250-bp paired-end reads on an Illumina HiSeq 2500. Under the source paper's analysis protocol: To recover full CDR3 sequences, reads were quality-trimmed using Trimmomatic v0.33 and paired reads were then merged using FLASH v1.2.11. V, D and J germline segments were assigned to the rearranged TCRbeta sequences using MiGEC v1.2.1b. VDJtools v1.0.0 computed clonotype statistics and Shannon-Wiener diversity indices. To reduce sampling bias, subsequent analyses other than the diversity analysis used only the 250 most abundant clonotypes in each sample. The public reads were reanalyzed by TCRdb: fastp trimming at Q25, MiXCR alignment, in-frame beta chains only. Records with the same CDR3 protein are collapsed into one entry carrying the most frequent genes and DNA. For this entry, the V and J calls and clone size follow TCRdb and not the study's own pipeline. The table for this sample lists approximately 210,000 distinct CDR3 sequences; roughly 61% of them were counted only once. The ten largest clones represent roughly 7% of the sample.

RNA from unsorted whole blood was extracted with TRIzol reagent, and germline DNA was obtained with the DNeasy Blood & Tissue kit. At the time of sampling, the patients had chronic HBV infection and had not received any treatment. Roughly 4 milliliters of peripheral blood were collected into K2EDTA tubes before surgery. The investigation overall reported the following: Only 4 to 6 patients were included in the study, and the authors note that the findings should be validated in a larger study. The top 250 clones accounted for a significantly greater share of the repertoire in tumors than in blood (p = 0.039). Because only the TCR beta chain was sequenced and unpaired alpha chains were not captured, true repertoire diversity is likely underestimated. Pairs of tumor regions showed greater repertoire overlap (mean roughly 36%) than tumor-adjacent pairs (approximately 17%) or tumor-blood pairs (around 15%), which is consistent with antigen-driven expansion. Since the samples were bulk and unsorted, there was no way to compare CD4+ and CD8+ T cell repertoires.

Regarding this clonotype: The antigen this receptor binds is unknown. Qualities for individual bases were not recorded, and no much larger clone is one base off.

From the cysteine up to the phenylalanine, the CDR3 has a length of 19 residues. Only the CDR3 DNA is retained, 57 bases long and in frame from the first base. Looking up the germline V gene yields CDR1 LGHNA and CDR2 YNFKEQ. V is cut back by 3 bases and J by 8 bases, with 18 bases in the junction unmatched. This receptor was identified in a woman in her fifties or sixties with primary liver carcinoma and hepatitis B virus infection. What was sequenced was peripheral blood. The sequence links TRBV4-2 to TRBJ2-1; 11 bases in between match TRBD2. The CDR3 here reads CASSHFLAGGPQDVDEQFF. At the DNA level, the sequence is TGTGCCAGCAGCCATTTTTTAGCGGGAGGGCCCCAAGATGTGGATGAGCAGTTCTTC.